This entry lists 24 T cell receptor beta chains sequenced from one sample in a study of Ad26.COV2.S vaccination and SARS-CoV-2 variants. This sample's treatment: 15 to 20 received Ad26.COV2.S at low or high dose, single or two shots; a few received placebo; per-sample allocation not given. Sampling was done on day 63 after the first vaccine or placebo injection. TCRdb's copy holds only in-frame clones and misses some; the assay was immunoSEQ multiplex PCR. The sample yields nearly 400,000 clones, around 91% seen once. The material was peripheral blood, obtained in a trial of Ad26.COV2.S vaccine versus placebo. These receptors were taken from a person between 18 and 60 years old who received the Ad26.COV2.S COVID-19 vaccine or a placebo.

This chain connects TRBV9 to TRBJ1-4; D not resolved. Germline-derived CDR1 and CDR2 are SGDLS and YYNGEE. Trimming shortened V by 2 bases and J by 0 bases, and 8 bases separated the two germline ends. This CDR3 is built from 15 residues. The DNA of the CDR3 is TGTGCCAGCAGCGTCTTAGGTTCAACTAATGAAAAACTGTTTTTT. It encodes CASSVLGSTNEKLFF.

In its sample, this clone was seen a few times. The V and J genes are TRBV5-5 and TRBJ2-2; 7 bases fit TRBD2. J was trimmed by 2 bases and V by 3 bases; bases with no gene match: 4. Germline assignment: CDR1 SGHKS and CDR2 YYEKEE (reference sequence). The CDR3 extends over 15 amino acids. The CDR3 bases are TGTGCCAGCAGCTGGGGAGGGTTAAACACCGGGGAGCTGTTTTTT. It specifies CASSWGGLNTGELFF.

The chain employs TRBV6-2 or TRBV6-3 and TRBJ2-7; a possible D gene is TRBD2 (5 bases). Trimming removed 5 bases at V and 0 bases at J, with 14 bases between. The CDR3 is 15 residues long. Germline CDR1 MNHEY, CDR2 SVGEGT. CDR3 region: CASSAPGMRSYEQYF. DNA of the CDR3: TGTGCCAGCAGTGCCCCCGGGATGCGCTCCTACGAGCAGTACTTC.

This chain connects TRBV9 to TRBJ1-1; no clear D gene. Trimming removed 0 bases from V and 5 bases from J, with 8 bases in between. This CDR3 comprises 13 residues. Germline V gives CDR1 SGDLS, CDR2 YYNGEE. The CDR3 nucleotides are TGTGCCAGCAGCGTAGGATTTGGGACTGAAGCTTTCTTT. It encodes CASSVGFGTEAFF.

The chain links TRBV20-1 to TRBJ1-2, with D unresolved. The CDR3 runs 11 residues. Deletions cut 7 bases from V and 3 bases from J, with 9 bases between. Germline V lookup: CDR1 DFQATT, CDR2 SNEGSKA (reference sequence). The CDR3 DNA follows: TGCAGTGTTCCTAGGGACTATGGCTACACCTTC. Amino acids: CSVPRDYGYTF.

The rearrangement links TRBV7-9 to TRBJ2-1, with 10 nucleotides matching TRBD2. V trimming: 2 bases; J trimming: 11 bases; junction bases outside the gene matches: 3. There are 13 residues in the CDR3. Looked up from germline, CDR1 is SEHNR and CDR2 is FQNEAQ (reference sequence). This chain's CDR3 is CASSLLAGVKQFF. CDR3 in DNA: TGTGCCAGCAGCTTACTAGCGGGAGTAAAGCAGTTCTTC. Full variable domain (remainder filled in from reference TRBV7-9 and TRBJ2-1): DTGVSQNPRHKITKRGQNVTFRCDPISEHNRLYWYRQTLGQGPEFLTYFQNEAQLEKSRLLSDRFSAERPKGSFSTLEIQRTEQGDSAMYLCASSLLAGVKQFFGPGTRLTVL.

This sequence joins TRBV6-5 and TRBJ2-1; D may be TRBD2 (6 bases). Germline V gene lookup returns CDR1 MNHEY and CDR2 SVGAGI. CDR3 size: 14 residues. V was pared by 6 bases and J by 7 bases, with 16 bases between. Written as DNA, the CDR3 is TGTGCCAGCAGGAAGCCGGGAGCTGAAAATGAGCAGTTCTTC. Protein: CASRKPGAENEQFF.

V is TRBV11-2 and J is TRBJ2-7, with TRBD2 as a possible D gene (5 bases). Germline V gene data show CDR1 as SGHAT and CDR2 as FQNNGV. The CDR3 extends over 12 amino acids. The V end lost 5 bases, the J end lost 0 bases, and 5 bases lay between the germline ends. CDR3 residues: CASSRDSYEQYF. The CDR3 DNA reads TGTGCCAGCAGCCGGGACTCCTACGAGCAGTACTTC. Together with reference TRBV11-2 and TRBJ2-7, the CDR3 gives the full variable domain: EAGVAQSPRYKIIEKRQSVAFWCNPISGHATLYWYQQILGQGPKLLIQFQNNGVVDDSQLPKDRFSAERLKGVDSTLKIQPAKLEDSAVYLCASSRDSYEQYFGPGTRLTVT.

CDR3 region: CASSSTAGTEAFF. The CDR3 DNA follows: TGTGCCAGCAGCTCGACGGCGGGGACTGAAGCTTTCTTT. The chain has TRBV9 and TRBJ1-1; D is ambiguous. Trimming stripped 4 bases from V and 5 bases from J, with 12 bases between. The CDR3 length is 13 residues. CDR1 is SGDLS, CDR2 YYNGEE, per germline. The variable domain in full, completed from reference TRBV9 and TRBJ1-1, reads DSGVTQTPKHLITATGQRVTLRCSPRSGDLSVYWYQQSLDQGLQFLIQYYNGEERAKGNILERFSAQQFPDLHSELNLSSLELGDSALYFCASSSTAGTEAFFGQGTRLTVV.

The rearrangement joins TRBV11-3 to TRBJ2-1, with 7 bases matching TRBD2. V was pared by 6 bases and J by 4 bases, with 9 bases of the junction left unmatched. This CDR3 has 15 amino acids. The germline V gene has CDR1 SGHNT and CDR2 YENEEA. In DNA form, the CDR3 reads TGTGCCAGCAGTCCAATTAGCGGGCCTTACAATGAGCAGTTCTTC. It codes for CASSPISGPYNEQFF.

The rearrangement uses TRBV19 and TRBJ2-5; 8 bases match TRBD1. With 7 bases clipped from V and 5 bases from J, the junction kept 6 bases outside the gene matches. The CDR3 sequence is 13 residues long. From germline, CDR1 is LNHDA and CDR2 SQIVND (reference sequence). CDR3 amino acids: CASTGGASETQYF. In DNA form, the CDR3 reads TGTGCCAGTACAGGGGGCGCGTCGGAGACCCAGTACTTC.

The rearrangement uses TRBV18 and TRBJ2-4; perhaps TRBD1 as D (5 bases). This CDR3 has 18 amino acids. V lost 1 base, J lost 8 bases, and 24 bases lay in between. Per the germline V gene, CDR1 is KGHSH and CDR2 is LQKENI. The CDR3 is CASSPRGAGPTSSDIQYF. The CDR3 DNA reads TGTGCCAGCTCACCACGGGGCGCTGGGCCGACTTCCTCGGACATTCAGTACTTC. The full variable domain, with the rest looked up from reference TRBV18 and TRBJ2-4, is NAGVMQNPRHLVRRRGQEARLRCSPMKGHSHVYWYRQLPEEGLKFMVYLQKENIIDESGMPKERFSAEFPKEGPSILRIQQVVRGDSAAYFCASSPRGAGPTSSDIQYFGAGTRLSVL.

This chain joins TRBV27 and TRBJ1-4; no clear D gene. The CDR3 sequence is 14 residues long. The germline CDR1 and CDR2 sequences are MNHEY and SMNVEV (reference sequence). With 7 bases removed from V and 5 bases from J, the gap between germline ends came to 14 bases. The CDR3 coding sequence is TGTGCCAGCACCGAGAGGGCCATAAATGAAAAACTGTTTTTT. Residues: CASTERAINEKLFF.

The V call is TRBV11-2, the J call TRBJ2-3; D is undetermined. The V gene lost 2 bases and the J gene lost 3 bases, with 6 bases spanning the gap. Germline lookup yields CDR1 SGHAT and CDR2 FQNNGV. The CDR3 extends over 13 amino acids. CDR3 loop: CASSLIRTDTQYF. DNA for the CDR3: TGTGCCAGCAGCTTAATTAGGACAGATACGCAGTATTTT. The full variable domain, in which reference TRBV11-2 and TRBJ2-3 provide the parts outside the CDR3, is EAGVAQSPRYKIIEKRQSVAFWCNPISGHATLYWYQQILGQGPKLLIQFQNNGVVDDSQLPKDRFSAERLKGVDSTLKIQPAKLEDSAVYLCASSLIRTDTQYFGPGTRLTVL.

The chain employs TRBV25-1 and TRBJ1-2; possible D gene TRBD1, 6 bases. The germline V gene encodes CDR1 MGHDK and CDR2 SYGVNS. The CDR3 extends over 15 amino acids. V lost 6 bases and J lost 2, with 16 bases in between. The CDR3 here is CASSLPGQRNYGYTF. The CDR3 region has the DNA TGTGCCAGCAGCTTGCCGGGACAACGAAACTATGGCTACACCTTC.

This clone was seen more than once but under ten times. The V gene is TRBV19, the J gene TRBJ1-2, with D uncertain. V lost 3 bases to trimming and J lost 2 bases, with 7 bases between them. Germline lookup yields CDR1 LNHDA and CDR2 SQIVND (reference sequence). The CDR3 consists of 13 residues. The CDR3 protein is CASSIDGNYGYTF. DNA for the CDR3: TGTGCCAGTAGTATCGACGGGAACTATGGCTACACCTTC. Complete variable domain (other parts from reference TRBV19 and TRBJ1-2): DGGITQSPKYLFRKEGQNVTLSCEQNLNHDAMYWYRQDPGQGLRLIYYSQIVNDFQKGDIAEGYSVSREKKESFPLTVTSAQKNPTAFYLCASSIDGNYGYTFGSGTRLTVV.

This clone was seen a single time. This chain links TRBV7-2 with TRBJ1-6, with TRBD1 matching 9 bases. Germline loops: CDR1 SGHTA, CDR2 FQGNSA. This CDR3 contains 16 residues. V shed 1 base and J 7 bases; nucleotides not matched to a gene: 5. DNA for the CDR3: TGTGCCAGCAGCTTAGATGGGACAGGGCTAAATTCACCCCTCCACTTT. It translates to CASSLDGTGLNSPLHF.

V and J are TRBV4-1 and TRBJ1-5; maybe TRBD1 (6 bases). In germline, CDR1 is MGHRA, CDR2 YSYEKL. The CDR3 is made up of 20 amino acids. V was clipped by 0 bases and J by 0 bases, with 21 bases between them. CDR3 nucleotides: TGCGCCAGCAGCCAAGATGTGCAGGGGCGCCTCGCATATAGCAATCAGCCCCAGCATTTT. Protein: CASSQDVQGRLAYSNQPQHF.

The V gene is TRBV28, the J gene TRBJ1-5, with a weak D call TRBD1 (6 bases). V lost 6 bases and J lost 2, with 17 bases in between. CDR1 and CDR2 from the germline V gene are MDHEN and SYDVKM. The CDR3 runs 16 residues. CDR3 protein: CASRETGIGGNQPQHF. As DNA, the CDR3 is TGTGCCAGCAGAGAAACAGGGATTGGGGGCAATCAGCCCCAGCATTTT. Full variable domain (remainder filled in from reference TRBV28 and TRBJ1-5): DVKVTQSSRYLVKRTGEKVFLECVQDMDHENMFWYRQDPGLGLRLIYFSYDVKMKEKGDIPEGYSVSREKKERFSLILESASTNQTSMYLCASRETGIGGNQPQHFGDGTRLSIL.

This chain links TRBV10-3 with TRBJ2-5; 9 positions agree with TRBD1. The CDR3 runs to 13 residues. Unmatched junction bases numbered 8, after V lost 10 bases and J lost 5 bases. Germline values: CDR1 ENHRY, CDR2 SYGVKD. The CDR3: CATEQGAGETQYF. The CDR3 bases are TGTGCCACCGAACAGGGGGCAGGGGAGACCCAGTACTTC.

V gene TRBV6-2 or TRBV6-3 combines with J gene TRBJ2-7; TRBD2 aligns across 9 bases. CDR3 size: 16 residues. Germline-derived CDR1 and CDR2 are MNHEY and SVGEGT. V shed 2 bases, J shed 3 bases, and the junction held 8 bases outside the gene matches. The CDR3 DNA is TGTGCCAGCAGTTACGACGCTAGCGGGAATTTCTACGAGCAGTACTTC. Translation gives CASSYDASGNFYEQYF.

The J gene is TRBJ2-7, the V gene TRBV11-3; D not resolved. The CDR3 is 11 residues long. In germline, CDR1 is SGHNT, CDR2 YENEEA. The V end was cut by 5 bases, the J end by 4 bases, with 6 bases between. The CDR3 nucleotides are TGTGCCAGCAGCCTAAGGTACGAGCAGTACTTC. Translated, it gives CASSLRYEQYF.

The chain couples TRBV14 to TRBJ1-5; no clear D. V lost 8 bases and J 1 base, leaving 3 bases between the germline ends. The CDR3 has 11 residues. Looked up from germline, CDR1 is SGHDN and CDR2 is FVKESK. CDR3 bases: TGTGCCAGCCAGAGCAATCAGCCCCAGCATTTT. Translating gives CASQSNQPQHF.

This chain links TRBV11-2 with TRBJ2-1; D uncertain. Trimming took 0 bases from V and 11 from J, leaving 5 bases between them. The CDR3 is made up of 11 amino acids. CDR1 and CDR2 from the germline V gene are SGHAT and FQNNGV. The CDR3 spells CASSLEVKQFF. CDR3 DNA sequence: TGTGCCAGCAGCTTAGAGGTAAAGCAGTTCTTC.